A single sample is the source of the 7 T cell receptor beta chains below, sequenced in a study of T-cell reconstitution after alpha-beta-depleted transplantation in children. Preparation of the TCRbeta library used unique molecular identifiers. TCRdb ran MiXCR on the PCR reads and lists one entry per CDR3 protein. This sample carries approximately 500,000 distinct CDR3 sequences, under 12% of them seen once, and the ten largest clones take 2% to 2.5%. The material was PBMCs, obtained before TCRalphabeta/CD19-depleted stem cell transplant. The receptors here all came from a child aged 2-15 years with inherited bone marrow failure, due to receive a stem cell transplant.

This clonotype has at least ten counts. V usage is TRBV7-9 and J usage is TRBJ1-1, with D unclear. The germline V gene has CDR1 SEHNR and CDR2 FQNEAQ (reference sequence). The CDR3 is made up of 15 amino acids. With 8 bases removed from V and 0 bases from J, the gap between germline ends came to 16 bases. The CDR3 sequence is CASQDQRYMNTEAFF. In DNA form, the CDR3 reads TGTGCCAGCCAGGATCAACGGTACATGAACACTGAAGCTTTCTTT.

This clonotype was recorded at least ten times. This rearrangement joins TRBV12-3 or TRBV12-4 to TRBJ2-1; D tentatively fits TRBD1 or TRBD2 (6 bases each). The V gene lost 7 bases and the J gene lost 0 bases, with 13 bases spanning the gap. This CDR3 spans 15 amino acids. CDR3: CASNRGDSSYNEQFF. Here the CDR3 DNA reads TGTGCCAGCAATAGGGGGGATAGCTCCTACAATGAGCAGTTCTTC.

This clonotype appeared many times. The V gene is TRBV7-2, the J gene TRBJ1-2; maybe TRBD1 (6 bases). In germline, CDR1 is SGHTA, CDR2 FQGNSA. The CDR3 has 13 amino acids. The ends were cut back, 3 bases at V and 4 bases at J, with 9 bases in the middle. The CDR3: CASSFRDIYGYTF. The CDR3 nucleotides read TGTGCCAGCAGCTTTCGGGACATCTATGGCTACACCTTC. The full variable domain, its missing parts supplied by reference TRBV7-2 and TRBJ1-2, is GAGVSQSPSNKVTEKGKDVELRCDPISGHTALYWYRQSLGQGLEFLIYFQGNSAPDKSGLPSDRFSAERTGGSVSTLTIQRTQQEDSAVYLCASSFRDIYGYTFGSGTRLTVV.

This clonotype was found many times. The chain joins TRBV5-1 to TRBJ2-7, with D perhaps being TRBD1 or TRBD2 (5 bases each). The CDR3 runs 13 residues. The ends were cut back, 5 bases at V and 3 bases at J, with 12 bases in the middle. Germline values: CDR1 SGHRS, CDR2 YFSETQ. Here the CDR3 DNA reads TGCGCCAGCAGAATCGGTGGGGGCTACGAGCAGTACTTC. This codes for CASRIGGGYEQYF.

There are a few counts of this clonotype. One junction end does not reproduce the germline sequence, and a read error may be involved. V and J are TRBV29-1 and TRBJ2-7; D is uncertain. The CDR3 totals 18 residues. Germline CDR1 reads SQVTM; CDR2 reads ANQGSEA. The CDR3 DNA reads TGCAGCGTTGAAGGGCTCATGTTGCTCACAGTCAGAGTTGAGAATGTTAGGTTT. Translating it yields CSVEGLMLLTVRVENVRF.

This clonotype has at least ten counts. V and J are TRBV12-3 or TRBV12-4 and TRBJ1-2; 10 bases agree with TRBD1. The CDR3 is 13 amino acids. The trim removed 8 bases at V and 5 bases at J, leaving 5 bases unmatched. The CDR3 DNA is TGTGCCAGCGCCTGGGACAGGGGATATGGCTACACCTTC. Amino acid sequence: CASAWDRGYGYTF.

This clonotype came up a few times. The chain uses TRBV4-1 and TRBJ2-3, with D hard to call. V was cut by 0 bases and J by 0 bases, with 7 bases left in between. CDR1 is MGHRA and CDR2 is YSYEKL in the germline V gene. The CDR3 consists of 15 residues. CDR3 nucleotide sequence: TGCGCCAGCAGCCAAGAGCAGGTCAGCACAGATACGCAGTATTTT. This sequence encodes CASSQEQVSTDTQYF.